One sample yielded the 20 T cell receptor beta chains listed below, sequenced in a study of T cells in Graves' hyperthyroidism and ophthalmopathy. TCR beta CDR3 sequences were amplified from RNA transcripts. Researchers ran a first-round RT-PCR on the TCR CDR3 using the HTBI primer set. One entry per CDR3 protein, called by TCRdb with MiXCR from the multiplex PCR reads. The profile shows some 350,000 distinct CDR3 sequences, approximately 14% of them singletons. Sequences were obtained from blood. Receptors were obtained from a woman younger than 30 with Graves' hyperthyroidism that later progressed to Graves' ophthalmopathy.

This sequence joins TRBV27 and TRBJ2-3, with 10 positions matching TRBD2. Per the germline V gene, CDR1 is MNHEY and CDR2 is SMNVEV (reference sequence). With V trimmed by 6 bases and J by 1 base, 10 bases remained unmatched. This CDR3 is built from 17 residues. The CDR3 here is CASRKRSSGSGTDTQYF. In DNA form, the CDR3 reads TGTGCCAGCAGGAAAAGGTCTAGCGGGAGTGGCACAGATACGCAGTATTTT.

This clonotype was counted at least ten times. The CDR3 sequence: CASSTGVEAYEQYF. Written as DNA, the CDR3 is TGTGCCAGCAGTACAGGTGTAGAAGCCTACGAGCAGTACTTC. The chain links TRBV27 to TRBJ2-7; D might be TRBD1 (5 bases). This CDR3 spans 14 amino acids. The V gene lost 5 bases and the J gene lost 2 bases, with 13 bases spanning the gap. The germline gives CDR1 MNHEY, CDR2 SMNVEV (reference sequence).

The chain combines TRBV5-8 with TRBJ2-5; D may match TRBD1 or TRBD2 (5 bases each). This CDR3 comprises 15 residues. V shed 0 bases and J shed 5 bases, with 14 bases lying between them. From germline, CDR1 is SGHTS and CDR2 YDEGEE. CDR3 sequence: CASSLGGRSGETQYF. CDR3 coding DNA: TGTGCCAGCAGCTTGGGGGGACGTTCTGGGGAGACCCAGTACTTC.

The V gene is TRBV6-2 or TRBV6-3, the J gene TRBJ1-3; TRBD1 matches at 7 bases. Trimming cost V 5 bases and J 4 bases; bases outside gene matches: 5. The CDR3 extends over 14 amino acids. CDR1 is MNHEY, CDR2 SVGEGT, per germline. The CDR3 reads CASSRTGAGNTIYF. In nucleotides, the CDR3 is TGTGCCAGCAGTAGAACAGGGGCCGGAAACACCATATATTTT.

This clonotype was found many times. J is TRBJ2-3 and V is TRBV27, with D possibly TRBD1 on 5 matching bases. CDR1 MNHEY and CDR2 SMNVEV come from the germline V gene (reference sequence). The ends were cut back, 6 bases at V and 2 bases at J, with 15 bases in the middle. The CDR3 totals 15 residues. Here the CDR3 reads CASRTATAYTDTQYF. The CDR3 bases are TGTGCCAGCAGGACCGCGACAGCCTACACAGATACGCAGTATTTT.

J is TRBJ2-1 and V is TRBV28; D gene unclear. This CDR3 has 13 residues. Germline V gives CDR1 MDHEN, CDR2 SYDVKM. The V end was cut by 3 bases, the J end by 6 bases, with 9 bases between. CDR3 region: CASSFFGLNEQFF. As DNA, the CDR3 is TGTGCCAGCAGTTTTTTCGGGCTCAATGAGCAGTTCTTC.

This clonotype appeared many times. The chain employs TRBV12-3 or TRBV12-4 and TRBJ1-1; 7 bases line up with TRBD1. The junction had 9 bases not matched to a gene; V was cut back by 6 bases and J by 5 bases. The CDR3 consists of 14 residues. The DNA for the CDR3 is TGTGCCAGCAGCCCTAGGACAGGCCTTACTGAAGCTTTCTTT. Translated: CASSPRTGLTEAFF.

The rearrangement links TRBV15 to TRBJ1-1; no reliable D call. Germline CDR1 reads LNHNV; CDR2 reads YYDKDF (reference sequence). The CDR3 is made up of 13 amino acids. The V end lost 9 bases, the J end lost 5 bases, and 16 bases lay between the germline ends. The CDR3 DNA follows: TGTGCCACAAATAGAGGAAGGAATACTGAAGCTTTCTTT. It encodes CATNRGRNTEAFF.

Ten or more counts support this clonotype. This chain links TRBV12-3 or TRBV12-4 with TRBJ2-2, with TRBD2 identical over 7 bases. V shed 7 bases, J shed 6 bases, and the junction held 11 bases outside the gene matches. This CDR3 comprises 15 residues. CDR3 region: CASTKGRERPGELFF. Written as DNA, the CDR3 is TGTGCCAGCACCAAGGGGCGGGAGAGGCCCGGGGAGCTGTTTTTT.

This clonotype was seen a handful of times. The chain uses TRBV20-1 and TRBJ2-2, with 8 bases that match TRBD1. The CDR3 loop spans 13 amino acids. Germline V gene sequence: CDR1 DFQATT, CDR2 SNEGSKA (reference sequence). V gave up 3 bases and J gave up 7 bases; unmatched junction bases: 4. Written as DNA, the CDR3 is TGCAGTGCTAGGATGACAGGGGACGGGGAGCTGTTTTTT. It encodes CSARMTGDGELFF.

The sample holds many counts of this clonotype. This chain links TRBV2 with TRBJ1-1; D is ambiguous. V was cut by 3 bases and J by 2 bases, with 7 bases left in between. Per germline, CDR1 SNHLY and CDR2 FYNNEI. This CDR3 contains 13 residues. The CDR3 loop is CASSDEVNTEAFF. The CDR3 coding sequence is TGTGCCAGCAGTGACGAGGTAAACACTGAAGCTTTCTTT.

With regard to this clonotype: A much larger clone differs by one base, so this may be a read error. The V gene is TRBV20-1, the J gene TRBJ1-2; 7 nucleotides match TRBD1. The CDR3 sequence is 13 residues long. CDR1 and CDR2 from the germline V gene are DFQATT and SNEGSKA (reference sequence). CDR3 sequence (DNA): TGCAGTGCTAGACGTGACAGGGCGGTTGGCTGCACCTTC. Translating it yields CSARRDRAVGCTF.

The chain recombines TRBV29-1 with TRBJ2-7, with D unclear. Trimming stripped 4 bases from V and 3 bases from J, with 7 bases between. The CDR3 length is 11 residues. Per germline, CDR1 SQVTM and CDR2 ANQGSEA. The CDR3 DNA is TGCAGCGTTGTTGGCGGCTACGAGCAGTACTTC. Translating gives CSVVGGYEQYF.

This clonotype was seen a handful of times. The V call is TRBV7-4, the J call TRBJ2-3; TRBD2 is a possible D gene (6 bases). The CDR3 is 15 amino acids. Germline values: CDR1 SGHVT, CDR2 SQSDAQ. Trimming pared 5 bases from V and 2 bases from J, leaving 14 bases between. The CDR3 here is CASSSWDSPTDTQYF. The CDR3 coding sequence is TGTGCCAGCAGCAGCTGGGACTCCCCCACAGATACGCAGTATTTT. Together with reference TRBV7-4 and TRBJ2-3, the CDR3 gives the full variable domain: GAGVSQSPRYKVAKRGRDVALRCDSISGHVTLYWYRQTLGQGSEVLTYSQSDAQRDKSGRPSGRFSAERPERSVSTLKIQRTEQGDSAVYLCASSSWDSPTDTQYFGPGTRLTVL.

Worth noting for this clonotype: Possible read error: a much larger clone is one base away. The conserved closing phenylalanine or tryptophan is absent in this CDR3, likely reflecting a read error. The CDR3 spells CASSLMGANSPLHS. CDR3 nucleotide sequence: TGTGCCAGCAGTTTAATGGGAGCCAATTCACCCCTCCACTCT. This rearrangement joins TRBV28 to TRBJ1-6, with D uncertain. Germline V CDR1 and CDR2: MDHEN, SYDVKM. V was cut by 2 bases and J by 7 bases, with 9 bases left in between. The CDR3 extends over 14 amino acids.

This clonotype was observed at least ten times. The chain uses TRBV27 and TRBJ2-3; TRBD2 aligns across 14 bases. Germline V gene sequence: CDR1 MNHEY, CDR2 SMNVEV (reference sequence). J gave up 6 bases and V 6 bases, and 14 bases lay outside the gene matches. The CDR3 covers 18 residues. The CDR3 spells CASSPGLAGEVIADTQYF. CDR3 DNA: TGTGCCAGCAGCCCGGGACTAGCGGGAGAAGTCATCGCGGATACGCAGTATTTT.

This chain uses TRBV24-1 with TRBJ1-1, with no clear D. Germline V gene lookup returns CDR1 KGHDR and CDR2 SFDVKD. The CDR3 totals 14 residues. Trimming shortened V by 2 bases and J by 0 bases, and 6 bases separated the two germline ends. The chain's CDR3 is CATSDSGLNTEAFF. The DNA of the CDR3 is TGTGCCACCAGTGATTCGGGATTGAACACTGAAGCTTTCTTT.

Ten or more counts support this clonotype. This sequence joins TRBV20-1 and TRBJ1-6; 7 bases fit TRBD1. CDR1 and CDR2 from the germline V gene are DFQATT and SNEGSKA (reference sequence). The CDR3 extends over 15 amino acids. With 4 bases clipped from V and 9 bases from J, the junction kept 12 bases outside the gene matches. Here the CDR3 DNA reads TGCAGTGCTACTTGGCCCGGGACAGAGTCTTCACCCCTCCACTTT. This translates into CSATWPGTESSPLHF.

This clonotype was observed at least ten times. The chain employs TRBV19 and TRBJ1-1, with unresolved D. This CDR3 comprises 13 residues. V was trimmed by 5 bases and J by 4 bases, leaving 11 bases between them. The V gene's germline CDR1 is LNHDA and CDR2 SQIVND (reference sequence). The CDR3: CASSSRVSTEAFF. DNA of the CDR3: TGTGCCAGTAGTTCCCGCGTGTCCACTGAAGCTTTCTTT.

V usage is TRBV20-1 and J usage is TRBJ2-1; D not resolved. Germline lookup yields CDR1 DFQATT and CDR2 SNEGSKA (reference sequence). The length of the CDR3 is 11 residues. CDR3 sequence reads: CRISFKVEQFF. In DNA form, the CDR3 reads TGCAGGATCTCTTTCAAGGTTGAGCAGTTCTTC.